This entry describes one T cell receptor beta chain. The CDR3 has 15 residues. Germline CDR1 reads LGHNT; CDR2 reads FRNRAP. The trim removed 6 bases at V and 0 bases at J, leaving 5 bases unmatched. The sample is drawn from a study of T cells in narcolepsy. About the study: Enrolled donors included narcolepsy type 1 or type 2 patients and healthy controls.

Profiling relied on immunoSEQ multiplex PCR, and the TCRdb table lists in-frame clones only, not all of them. The repertoire has 34,000 or so clones, roughly 79% of them found once; the top ten carry roughly 3.5%. This chain joins TRBV12-5 and TRBJ2-3, with 8 positions matching TRBD1. Sequenced sample: memory (CD45RA-) CD4+ T cells from blood. This TCR derives from a human donor in good health. The CDR3 reads CASGERTGSTDTQYF. Written as DNA, the CDR3 is TGTGCTAGTGGAGAGCGGACAGGGAGCACAGATACGCAGTATTTT.